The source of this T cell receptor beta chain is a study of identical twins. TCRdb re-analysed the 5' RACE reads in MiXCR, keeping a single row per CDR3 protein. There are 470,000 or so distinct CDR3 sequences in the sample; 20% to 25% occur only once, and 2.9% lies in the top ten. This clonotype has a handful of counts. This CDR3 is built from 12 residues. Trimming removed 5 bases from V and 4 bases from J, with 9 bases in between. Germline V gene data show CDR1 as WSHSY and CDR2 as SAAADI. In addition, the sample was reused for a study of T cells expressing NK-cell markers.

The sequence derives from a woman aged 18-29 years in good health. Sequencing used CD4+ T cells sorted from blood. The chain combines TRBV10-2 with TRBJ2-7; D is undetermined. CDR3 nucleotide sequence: TGCGCCAGCAGTCCCGTCGCATACGAGCAGTACTTC. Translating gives CASSPVAYEQYF.